This T cell receptor beta chain was obtained from a study of OX40 agonist ivuxolimab in advanced cancers. Whole-study context: The dose-escalation group included hepatocellular carcinoma, melanoma, renal cell carcinoma and head and neck cancer.

Libraries were prepared by immunoSEQ multiplex PCR; TCRdb keeps only in-frame clonotypes and omits some of them. The repertoire holds roughly 90,000 clones, about 90% seen once, with 8.7% in the top ten. This sequence originates from an adult with an advanced solid tumor such as melanoma, head and neck, liver or kidney cancer. The sequenced sample was CD4+ or CD8+ T cells sorted from blood, obtained in a trial of the OX40 agonist ivuxolimab.

CDR3 sequence (DNA): TGTGCCAGCAGACTAGCGGGAAGGGGAGGAAACATTCAGTACTTC. Translating gives CASRLAGRGGNIQYF. The chain is built from TRBV6-6 and TRBJ2-4; 10 bases are a match to TRBD2. This CDR3 is built from 15 residues. In germline, CDR1 is MNHNY, CDR2 SVGAGI (reference sequence). V shed 6 bases and J 6 bases; nucleotides not matched to a gene: 8.